This TCR beta chain was recorded in a study of Ad26.COV2.S vaccination and SARS-CoV-2 variants. Regarding the study as a whole: It was reported that spike-specific CD8+ and CD4+ T cell responses were substantially broad after vaccination.

Some clones are missing from TCRdb's copy, which holds only in-frame ones; the method was immunoSEQ multiplex PCR. The profile shows about 250,000 clones, 87% of them singletons. Trimming removed 6 bases at V and 4 bases at J, with 10 bases between. This CDR3 has 12 amino acids. The V gene's germline CDR1 is MNHEY and CDR2 SVGAGI. Treatment of the sample: roughly 20 received Ad26.COV2.S at low or high dose, single or two shots; five or six received placebo; per-sample allocation not given. At day 63 after the first vaccine or placebo injection, samples were drawn. A note on this clone: The antigen is undetermined.

Sequencing was performed on peripheral blood, taken in a trial of Ad26.COV2.S vaccine versus placebo. The origin of this receptor is a person aged 18-65 years who received the Ad26.COV2.S COVID-19 vaccine or a placebo. J is TRBJ2-7 and V is TRBV6-5, with D possibly being TRBD1 (5 bases). DNA of the CDR3: TGTGCCAGCAGCCATGACAGATACGAGCAGTACTTC. The encoded protein is CASSHDRYEQYF.